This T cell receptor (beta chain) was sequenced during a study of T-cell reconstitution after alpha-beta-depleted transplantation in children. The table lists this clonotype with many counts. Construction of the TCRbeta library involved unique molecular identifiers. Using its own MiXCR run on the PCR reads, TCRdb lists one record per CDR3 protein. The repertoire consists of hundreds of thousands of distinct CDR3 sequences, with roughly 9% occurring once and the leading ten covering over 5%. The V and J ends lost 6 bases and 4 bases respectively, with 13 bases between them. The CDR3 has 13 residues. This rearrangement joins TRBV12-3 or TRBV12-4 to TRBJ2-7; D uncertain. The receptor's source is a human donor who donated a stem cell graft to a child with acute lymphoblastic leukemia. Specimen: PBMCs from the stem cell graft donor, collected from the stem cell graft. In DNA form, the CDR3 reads TGTGCCAGCAGCCCCTCCCGGAGTTACGAGCAGTACTTC. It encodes CASSPSRSYEQYF.